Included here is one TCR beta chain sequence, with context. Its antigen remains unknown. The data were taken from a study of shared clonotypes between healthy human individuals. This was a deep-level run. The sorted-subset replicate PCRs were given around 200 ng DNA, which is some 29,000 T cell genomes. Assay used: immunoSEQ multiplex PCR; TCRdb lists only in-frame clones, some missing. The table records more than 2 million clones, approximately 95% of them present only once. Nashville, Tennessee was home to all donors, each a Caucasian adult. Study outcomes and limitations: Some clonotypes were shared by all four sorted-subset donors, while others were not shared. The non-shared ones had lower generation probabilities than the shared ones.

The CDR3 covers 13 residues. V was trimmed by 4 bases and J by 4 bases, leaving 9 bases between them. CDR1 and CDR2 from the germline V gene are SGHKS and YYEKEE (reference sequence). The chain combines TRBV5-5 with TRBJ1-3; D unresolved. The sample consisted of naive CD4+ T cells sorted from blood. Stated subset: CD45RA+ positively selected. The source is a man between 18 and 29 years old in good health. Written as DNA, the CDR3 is TGTGCCAGCAGCAAAGGAGGGGGAAACACCATATATTTT. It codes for CASSKGGGNTIYF.